This T cell receptor (beta chain) was recovered during a study of human thymus T cells. Germline trimming cut 3 bases from V and 5 bases from J; bases unmatched to any gene: 8. CDR1 is SGHAT and CDR2 is FQNNGV in the germline V gene. The CDR3 is 15 amino acids. The table came from immunoSEQ multiplex PCR; TCRdb's copy has only in-frame clones and leaves some out. The sample lists 54,000 or so clones, about 93% occurring once. Infants served as donors; they were healthy and Finnish and were having corrective surgery for congenital heart defects. Half of the eight donors gave about 0.45-1 mL blood during surgery.

The sample comprised blood. The genes are TRBV11-2 and TRBJ2-3; 7 bases are a match to TRBD2. The source is a boy younger than two with a congenital heart defect but otherwise immunologically healthy. As DNA, the CDR3 is TGTGCCAGCAGCTTTGGACTAGGATGGGAAGATACGCAGTATTTT. Its translation is CASSFGLGWEDTQYF.